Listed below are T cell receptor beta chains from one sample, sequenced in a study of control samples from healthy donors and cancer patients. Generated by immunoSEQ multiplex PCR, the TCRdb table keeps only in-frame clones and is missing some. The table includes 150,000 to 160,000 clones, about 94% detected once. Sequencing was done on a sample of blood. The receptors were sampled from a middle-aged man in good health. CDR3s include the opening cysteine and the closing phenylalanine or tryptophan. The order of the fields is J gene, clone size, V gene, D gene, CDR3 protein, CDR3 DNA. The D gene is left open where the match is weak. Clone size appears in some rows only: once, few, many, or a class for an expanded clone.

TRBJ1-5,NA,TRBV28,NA,CASSYRATQPQHF,TGTGCCAGCAGTTACCGGGCGACCCAGCCCCAGCATTTT
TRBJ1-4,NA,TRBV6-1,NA,CASSDYGGTNEKLFF,TGTGCCAGCAGTGATTATGGGGGAACTAATGAAAAACTGTTTTTT
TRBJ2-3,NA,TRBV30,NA,CAWRARLYPDTQYF,TGTGCCTGGAGGGCCCGGTTGTACCCAGATACGCAGTATTTT
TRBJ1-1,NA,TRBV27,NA,CASSFRPRTEAFF,TGTGCCAGCAGTTTTAGGCCCCGGACTGAAGCTTTCTTT
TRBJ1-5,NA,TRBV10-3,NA,CAISDRSTDSNQPQHF,TGTGCCATCAGTGACAGGTCGACGGACAGCAATCAGCCCCAGCATTTT
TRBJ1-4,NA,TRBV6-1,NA,CASSSGRATNEKLFF,TGTGCCAGCAGTTCAGGGAGGGCGACTAATGAAAAACTGTTTTTT
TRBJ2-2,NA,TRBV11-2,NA,CASSSGLVNTGELFF,TGTGCCAGCAGCTCCGGACTGGTGAACACCGGGGAGCTGTTTTTT
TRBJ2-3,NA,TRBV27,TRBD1,CASSGTGGRDTQYF,TGTGCCAGCAGTGGGACAGGGGGTAGAGATACGCAGTATTTT
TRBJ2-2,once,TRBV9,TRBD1,CASSPQGAGGELFF,TGTGCCAGCAGCCCCCAGGGGGCGGGGGGGGAGCTGTTTTTT
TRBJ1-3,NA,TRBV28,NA,CASISGGYSGNTIYF,TGTGCCAGCATCTCGGGGGGTTACTCTGGAAACACCATATATTTT
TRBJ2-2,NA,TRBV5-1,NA,CASSLESVGELFF,TGCGCCAGCAGCTTGGAATCGGTCGGGGAGCTGTTTTTT
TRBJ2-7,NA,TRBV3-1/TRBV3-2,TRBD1,CASSRTGSSYEQYF,TGTGCCAGCAGCCGGACAGGCAGCTCCTACGAGCAGTACTTC
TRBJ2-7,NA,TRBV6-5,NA,CASRESIMSSYEQYF,TGTGCCAGCAGGGAGTCCATCATGAGCTCCTACGAGCAGTACTTC
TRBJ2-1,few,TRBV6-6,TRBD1,CASSYYRGDEQFF,TGTGCCAGCAGTTACTACAGGGGGGATGAGCAGTTCTTC
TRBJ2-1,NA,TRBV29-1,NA,CSVEGEWGHIDEQFF,TGCAGCGTTGAAGGGGAATGGGGACATATCGATGAGCAGTTCTTC
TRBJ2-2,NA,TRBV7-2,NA,CASSLSNTGELFF,TGTGCCAGCAGCCTCTCGAACACCGGGGAGCTGTTTTTT
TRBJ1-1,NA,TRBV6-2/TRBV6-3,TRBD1,CASSYELAGGRLGTEAFF,TGTGCCAGCAGTTACGAATTGGCAGGGGGGAGGTTGGGCACTGAAGCTTTCTTT
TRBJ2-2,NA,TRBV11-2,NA,CASSWGPSTGELFF,TGTGCCAGCAGCTGGGGGCCAAGTACCGGGGAGCTGTTTTTT
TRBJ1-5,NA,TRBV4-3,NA,CASSQDWLGQGHQPQHF,TGCGCCAGCAGCCAAGATTGGTTGGGGCAGGGGCATCAGCCCCAGCATTTT
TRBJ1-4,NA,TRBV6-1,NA,CASSERGEGEKLFF,TGTGCCAGCAGTGAACGAGGGGAAGGTGAAAAACTGTTTTTT
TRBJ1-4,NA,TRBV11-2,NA,CASSSTGRANEKLFF,TGTGCCAGCAGCTCCACCGGAAGGGCTAATGAAAAACTGTTTTTT
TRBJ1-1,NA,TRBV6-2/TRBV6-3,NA,CASSYGGLGGPEAFF,TGTGCCAGCAGTTACGGCGGTTTGGGGGGACCTGAAGCTTTCTTT
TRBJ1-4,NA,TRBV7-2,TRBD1,CASSSRGRVEKLFF,TGTGCCAGCAGCTCCAGGGGGCGAGTTGAAAAACTGTTTTTT
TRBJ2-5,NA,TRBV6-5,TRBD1,CASDRGTETQYF,TGTGCCAGCGACAGGGGAACGGAGACCCAGTACTTC
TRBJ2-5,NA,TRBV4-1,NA,CASSQEGEPGETQYF,TGCGCCAGCAGCCAAGAAGGGGAGCCGGGGGAGACCCAGTACTTC
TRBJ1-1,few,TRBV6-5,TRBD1,CASVPGTADTEAFF,TGTGCCAGCGTACCTGGGACAGCAGACACTGAAGCTTTCTTT
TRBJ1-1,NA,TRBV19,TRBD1,CASSGQGAYTEAFF,TGTGCCAGTAGCGGACAGGGGGCGTACACTGAAGCTTTCTTT
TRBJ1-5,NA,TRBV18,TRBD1,CASSPKTGTGQPQHF,TGTGCCAGCTCACCCAAGACAGGGACTGGTCAGCCCCAGCATTTT
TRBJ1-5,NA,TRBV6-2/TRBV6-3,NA,CASSYGANQPQHF,TGTGCCAGCAGTTACGGAGCGAATCAGCCCCAGCATTTT
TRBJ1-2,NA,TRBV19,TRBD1,CASSNPTDRVNYGYTF,TGTGCCAGTAGTAACCCAACGGACAGGGTTAACTATGGCTACACCTTC